The clone carrying this T cell receptor beta chain showed up just a few times. Antigen unknown. TCRdb re-analysed the RT-PCR reads in MiXCR, keeping a single row per CDR3 protein. The data contain about 780,000 distinct CDR3 sequences, roughly 18% of them singletons. These data are taken from a study of response to subunit inactivated influenza vaccine. Study results and limitations: Few additional T cells are recruited per seasonal influenza vaccination, authors suggested.

Germline lookup yields CDR1 SNHLY and CDR2 FYNNEI. The ends were cut back, 1 base at V and 5 bases at J, with 8 bases in the middle. The CDR3 totals 14 residues. The genes are TRBV2 and TRBJ2-2; D gene ambiguous. Sequenced material: PBMCs from blood, taken 5 days after vaccination. The TCR sequence derives from a man in his fifties or sixties who received an inactivated influenza vaccine. DNA of the CDR3: TGTGCCAGCAGTGAAGTCACTATAACCGGGGAGCTGTTTTTT. Amino acids: CASSEVTITGELFF.